This is a list of T cell receptor beta chains from one sample in a study of cytomegalovirus exposure and HLA in healthy donors. Produced via immunoSEQ multiplex PCR; TCRdb's table is partial and in-frame only. The sample has about 82,000 clones, 10% seen once. The sample taken for sequencing was PBMCs. The receptors here all came from a man aged 55 to 70 in good health and CMV-seropositive. The CDR3 runs from the conserved cysteine through the conserved F or W. D genes are given only for firm matches. Only some rows state a clone size, as once, few, many or a class for expanded clones.

TRBJ1-5 | . | few | TRBV6-6 | TGTGCCAGCAGTTACTCAGGCGGCCAGGGGCCCCAGCATTTT | CASSYSGGQGPQHF
TRBJ2-2 | TRBD2 | . | TRBV27 | TGTGCCAGCAGTTCGCTAGCGGGAGGAGGCACCGGGGAGCTGTTTTTT | CASSSLAGGGTGELFF
TRBJ2-7 | TRBD1 | . | TRBV7-3 | TGTGCCAGCAGCCCCGGACAGGGAGGCGAGCAGTACTTC | CASSPGQGGEQYF
TRBJ1-6 | . | . | TRBV7-7 | TGTGCTAGCAGCTTAGCCCGGGGTTCACCCCTCCACTTT | CASSLARGSPLHF
TRBJ2-7 | TRBD1 | few | TRBV30 | TGTGCCTGGAGTCCTGGACAGGGCGGGGACGAGCAGTACTTC | CAWSPGQGGDEQYF
TRBJ2-1 | TRBD1 | few | TRBV2 | TGTGCCAGCAGTGATCCCTCGGGACAGGGTGGTCGGTTCTTC | CASSDPSGQGGRFF
TRBJ1-1 | . | . | TRBV6-5 | TGTGCCAGCAAGACATCCGGACAGCCGAACACTGAAGCTTTCTTT | CASKTSGQPNTEAFF
TRBJ2-5 | . | . | TRBV9 | TGTGCCAGCAGCGTAGGGGGGGGCCTGGAGACCCAGTACTTC | CASSVGGGLETQYF
TRBJ2-5 | TRBD2 | . | TRBV6-5 | TGTGCCAGCAGCCGGACTAGCGGGCCCCAAGAGACCCAGTACTTC | CASSRTSGPQETQYF
TRBJ1-6 | TRBD1 | . | TRBV27 | TGTGCCAGCAGCCTCGATACAGGGGGCACTTCACCCCTCCACTTT | CASSLDTGGTSPLHF
TRBJ1-1 | TRBD1 | . | TRBV7-6 | TGTGCCAGCAGCCTCCGGGACAGGGGAATGATGGGAGGAGATGAAGCTTTCTTT | CASSLRDRGMMGGDEAFF
TRBJ2-3 | TRBD2 | few | TRBV13 | TGTGCCAGCAGCTTATACGTCTCGGGGGGGCCCGGTACGCAGTATTTT | CASSLYVSGGPGTQYF
TRBJ2-3 | . | . | TRBV5-1 | TGCGCCAGCAGCTTGGACGGCGGAGCCGCCACAGATACGCAGTATTTT | CASSLDGGAATDTQYF
TRBJ2-5 | TRBD2 | . | TRBV4-1 | TGCGCCAGCAGCCGTCGCGGGGGGGGTCAAGAGACCCAGTACTTC | CASSRRGGGQETQYF
TRBJ2-3 | . | . | TRBV6-1 | TGTGCCAGCAAACCCAACCCTCTGACAGGCGAGCAGCAGTATTTC | CASKPNPLTGEQQYF
TRBJ2-1 | . | few | TRBV7-9 | TGTGCCTTGAGGGGGAATGAGCAGTTCTTC | CALRGNEQFF
TRBJ2-7 | . | few | TRBV29-1 | TGCAGCTACCTCCGGGACATCGAACCCTACGAGCAGTACTTC | CSYLRDIEPYEQYF
TRBJ1-1 | TRBD1 | few | TRBV10-3 | TGTGCCTCCGTACAGGGGGTAGGCACTGAAGCTTTCTTT | CASVQGVGTEAFF
TRBJ2-1 | TRBD2 | . | TRBV25-1 | TGTGCCAGCCAAGGGACTAGCCTCTACAATGAGCAGTTCTTC | CASQGTSLYNEQFF
TRBJ2-6 | . | few | TRBV6-5 | TGTGCCAGCAGTACACAGGGCTCTGGGGCCAACGTCCTGACTTTC | CASSTQGSGANVLTF
TRBJ1-2 | TRBD1 | few | TRBV5-8 | TGTGCCAGCAGCGCATCCCCAGACAGGGCCCGCGGCTACACCTTC | CASSASPDRARGYTF
TRBJ2-1 | TRBD1 | few | TRBV27 | TGTGCCAGCACAGGACAGGAAAATCGCAATGAGCAGTTCTTC | CASTGQENRNEQFF
TRBJ1-5 | . | few | TRBV28 | TGTGCCAGCAGTTTAGCGACAGATGATCAGCCCCAGCATTTT | CASSLATDDQPQHF
TRBJ1-3 | TRBD1 | few | TRBV6-5 | TGTGCCAGCAGTAACCACAGGGGCTCTGGAAACACCATATATTTT | CASSNHRGSGNTIYF
TRBJ1-2 | . | few | TRBV29-1 | TGCAGCGTTGTGGAGGGAAACTATGGCTACACCTTC | CSVVEGNYGYTF
TRBJ2-3 | TRBD1 | few | TRBV10-3 | TGTGCCGCCAGAGACAGGGTTACAGATACGCAGTATTTT | CAARDRVTDTQYF
TRBJ1-2 | TRBD1 | few | TRBV5-4 | TGTGCCAGCAGCTTCGAGGGGGCCTATGGCTACACCTTC | CASSFEGAYGYTF
TRBJ2-2 | TRBD2 | few | TRBV5-4 | TGTGCCAGCAGCCTCGGACTAGCGGCGAACACCGGGGAGCTGTTTTTT | CASSLGLAANTGELFF
TRBJ2-5 | TRBD2 | few | TRBV28 | TGTGCCAGCAGTTTCCCCGGGGATCCGGGGGGGACCCAGTACTTC | CASSFPGDPGGTQYF
TRBJ1-3 | . | . | TRBV5-4 | TGTGCCAGCAGCTTGGGGGGGGAGATGTCTGGAAACACCATATATTTT | CASSLGGEMSGNTIYF
TRBJ1-2 | . | medium-sized | TRBV6-5 | TGTGCCAGCAGTCCCGATATACTCGGGGACTATGGCTACACCTTC | CASSPDILGDYGYTF
TRBJ2-7 | . | . | TRBV7-9 | TGTGCCAGCAGCTCGCCGACTACATCCTACGAGCAGTACTTC | CASSSPTTSYEQYF
TRBJ1-5 | . | few | TRBV28 | TGTGCCAGCAGGTTCGCAACAGGGTTGAGCAATCAGCCCCAGCATTTT | CASRFATGLSNQPQHF
TRBJ1-1 | . | . | TRBV7-2 | TGTGTCAGCAGCTTAGAAGCAAACACTGAAGCTTTCTTT | CVSSLEANTEAFF
TRBJ2-5 | . | . | TRBV28 | TGTGCCAGCAGGTGGAGAGAGACCCAGTACTTC | CASRWRETQYF
TRBJ1-1 | . | few | TRBV28 | TGTGCCAGCAGTCCTGGGGGGAAGAACACTGAAGCTTTCTTT | CASSPGGKNTEAFF
TRBJ1-2 | TRBD1 | few | TRBV28 | TGTGCCAGCAGTCCACCCAGAGACAGGGGATTGAACTATGGCTACACCTTC | CASSPPRDRGLNYGYTF
TRBJ2-2 | TRBD1 | few | TRBV5-1 | TGCGCCAGCAGCTTGGCGACAGGGCGCGGAACCGGGGAGCTGTTTTTT | CASSLATGRGTGELFF
TRBJ1-1 | TRBD1 | few | TRBV19 | TGTGCCAGTAGTATCGCCAGGGGGGACACTGAAGCTTTCTTT | CASSIARGDTEAFF
TRBJ2-7 | TRBD2 | . | TRBV7-9 | TGTGCCTCCAGGCTAGCGGAAGCCTACGAGCAGTACTTC | CASRLAEAYEQYF
TRBJ1-1 | . | . | TRBV19 | TGTGCCAGTAGTAAAGGGGGGGCGGCTTTCTTT | CASSKGGAAFF
TRBJ1-2 | . | . | TRBV28 | TGTGCCAGCAGTTTATCGGGGACGACAGGCCCGACTTCTAACTATGGCTACACCTTC | CASSLSGTTGPTSNYGYTF
TRBJ1-1 | TRBD1 | few | TRBV30 | TGTGCCTGGAGTGCGACAGGGGGGCAAAGGAACACTGAAGCTTTCTTT | CAWSATGGQRNTEAFF
TRBJ2-3 | . | . | TRBV7-6 | TGTGCCAGCAGCTTAGGGGTCGGGGATACGCAGTATTTT | CASSLGVGDTQYF
TRBJ2-2 | TRBD2 | . | TRBV7-3 | TGTGCCAGCAGCCCCCAGGGAGCCGCGGGGGGGAACACCGGGGAGCTGTTTTTT | CASSPQGAAGGNTGELFF
TRBJ1-3 | . | few | TRBV19 | TGTGCCAGTAGTACCGGGCCAGGGGCTGGAAACACCATATATTTT | CASSTGPGAGNTIYF
TRBJ1-5 | TRBD1 | . | TRBV6-6 | TGTGCCTCCGCGGACAGGAGGAATCAGCCCCAGCATTTT | CASADRRNQPQHF
TRBJ2-3 | TRBD1 | . | TRBV7-3 | TGTGCCAGCAGCCCAGGACAGGGGCCAGATACGCAGTATTTT | CASSPGQGPDTQYF
TRBJ1-5 | . | many | TRBV2 | TGTGCCATCTCCCGACAGTCTAGCAATCAGCCCCAGCATTTT | CAISRQSSNQPQHF
TRBJ1-1 | TRBD1 | . | TRBV18 | TGTGCCAGCTCACTGAAAGGACAGGCCAACACTGAAGCTTTCTTT | CASSLKGQANTEAFF
TRBJ1-1 | TRBD1 | few | TRBV5-1 | TGCGCCAGCAGCCTGGGACAGTCAGCAACTGAAGCTTTCTTT | CASSLGQSATEAFF